Shown below are 12 T cell receptor beta chains from a single sample sequenced in a study of tumor-infiltrating lymphocytes in primary liver carcinoma. Researchers generated TCR beta cDNA from around 510 ng of total RNA, relying on a constant-region primer. TCR beta libraries came from three nested multiplex PCR rounds using slightly modified ARM-PCR. The opening two PCR rounds, around 11 cycles each, paired TRBV1-TRBV30 forward primers with a C-beta reverse primer. MiXCR, applied by TCRdb to the multiplex PCR reads, yields one record per CDR3 protein. The sample holds 55,000 to 70,000 distinct CDR3 sequences, over 65% seen once. Unsorted bulk tissue (about 19-33 mg) underwent RNA and DNA co-extraction. Sequencing was performed on liver tumor tissue from sampling region 2. As to subset: tumor region T2, inferior pole. These receptors all come from a man aged 35 to 55 with primary liver carcinoma and hepatitis B virus infection.

Worth noting for this clonotype: At one end the junction does not follow the germline gene, possibly because of a read error. V is TRBV11-2 and J is TRBJ2-7; D is undetermined. The CDR3 is 14 amino acids. The germline V gene has CDR1 SGHAT and CDR2 FQNNGV. Here the CDR3 DNA reads TGTGCCAGCAGCTTAGGCCAAGGCTCCTACGAGCACTATTTC. Its translation: CASSLGQGSYEHYF. Full variable domain (outside the CDR3, taken from reference TRBV11-2 and TRBJ2-7): EAGVAQSPRYKIIEKRQSVAFWCNPISGHATLYWYQQILGQGPKLLIQFQNNGVVDDSQLPKDRFSAERLKGVDSTLKIQPAKLEDSAVYLCASSLGQGSYEHYFGPGTRLTVT.

Many counts were recorded for this clonotype. The chain combines TRBV5-6 with TRBJ2-5; D gene ambiguous. This CDR3 spans 13 amino acids. Germline-derived CDR1 and CDR2 are SGHDT and YYEEEE. V was clipped by 4 bases and J by 0 bases, with 7 bases between them. The CDR3 region is CASSEEYQETQYF. In DNA form, the CDR3 reads TGTGCCAGCAGCGAGGAGTACCAAGAGACCCAGTACTTC.

In the case of this clonotype: At one boundary the junction diverges from the germline segment, which might be a read error. The rearrangement links TRBV4-3 to TRBJ2-3; possibly TRBD2 for D (5 bases). Per the germline V gene, CDR1 is LGHNA and CDR2 is YSLEER. The CDR3 totals 17 residues. This CDR3 reads CASSQDTDAGGTATQYF. The CDR3 DNA reads TGCGCCAGCAGCCAGGATACCGACGCAGGAGGAACAGCTACGCAGTATTTT.

This clonotype was counted at least ten times. This chain uses TRBV11-1 with TRBJ2-1; tentative D call: TRBD2 (5 bases). The CDR3 contains 14 residues. Germline CDR1 reads SGHAT; CDR2 reads FQDESV (reference sequence). The V end lost 1 base, the J end lost 5 bases, and 9 bases lay between the germline ends. The CDR3: CASSLGSADNEQFF. The CDR3 bases are TGTGCCAGCAGCTTAGGCTCAGCGGACAATGAGCAGTTCTTC.

This clonotype was seen a few times. Because it lacks the conserved phenylalanine or tryptophan at the end, this CDR3 is likely a read error. The chain links TRBV11-3 to TRBJ1-1; no clear D. Trimming removed 5 bases at V and 5 bases at J, with 18 bases between. The V gene's germline CDR1 is SGHNT and CDR2 YENEEA. The CDR3 contains 15 residues. The DNA for the CDR3 is TGTGCCAGCAGCCCAGGATCCGGTTGGGGTACTGAAGCTTTCCTT. It is translated as CASSPGSGWGTEAFL.

In its sample, this clonotype was seen many times. The chain couples TRBV30 to TRBJ1-2; a possible D gene is TRBD1 (6 bases). V lost 2 bases, J lost 8 bases, and 15 bases lay in between. The CDR3 extends over 13 amino acids. Germline CDR1 and CDR2: GTSNPN and SVGIG (reference sequence). Written as DNA, the CDR3 is TGTGCCTGGAGTATCGATGGGGGCGGAGGCTACACCTTC. It translates to CAWSIDGGGGYTF.

As for this clonotype: Germline is not matched at one junction end, which may reflect a read error. The rearrangement uses TRBV11-1 and TRBJ2-7; D might be TRBD2 (5 bases). In germline, CDR1 is SGHAT, CDR2 FQDESV (reference sequence). This CDR3 is 16 amino acids long. The CDR3 DNA is TGTCCTAGCAGCTCAAGAGGCTCTTTCAGCCTCTACGAGCAGTGCTTC. It encodes CPSSSRGSFSLYEQCF.

Turning to this clonotype: This clone may be a read error of a much larger clone one base away. Because it lacks the conserved phenylalanine or tryptophan at the end, this CDR3 is likely a read error. As DNA, the CDR3 is TGCGCCAGCAGCTACCCCTCTAGCTCCCCATACAATGAGCAGTTCATC. This translates into CASSYPSSSPYNEQFI. The chain carries TRBV4-1 and TRBJ2-1; D might be TRBD2 (5 bases). The CDR3 has 16 residues. Trimming shortened V by 5 bases and J by 4 bases, and 18 bases separated the two germline ends. Germline CDR1 is MGHRA and CDR2 is YSYEKL.

As for this clonotype: The germline gene is not matched at one end of the junction; a read error may be the cause. The J gene is TRBJ1-1, the V gene TRBV29-1; D remains unclear. Germline CDR1 is SQVTM and CDR2 is ANQGSEA. The CDR3 totals 14 residues. The chain's CDR3 is CSVVCIVKNTGAFF. DNA of the CDR3: TGCAGCGTTGTTTGTATTGTGAAGAACACTGGAGCTTTCTTT.

In this sample, this clonotype turned up many times. The chain has TRBV6-1 and TRBJ2-1; TRBD2 agrees at 10 bases. V gave up 0 bases and J gave up 13 bases; unmatched junction bases: 3. Germline assignment: CDR1 MNHNS and CDR2 SASEGT. CDR3 size: 13 residues. CDR3: CASSEARLAGQFF. CDR3 DNA sequence: TGTGCCAGCAGTGAAGCGCGACTAGCGGGTCAGTTCTTC.

This clonotype was seen ten or more times. This chain uses TRBV5-1 with TRBJ1-1; D gene unclear. The CDR3 spans 14 residues. Germline V gene lookup returns CDR1 SGHRS and CDR2 YFSETQ. The germline V and J ends were trimmed by 2 bases and 4 bases, with 12 bases remaining between them. CDR3 loop: CASSLERGRTEAFF. The CDR3 region has the DNA TGCGCCAGCAGCTTAGAACGAGGGCGCACTGAAGCTTTCTTT.

The sample holds one count of this clonotype. Without the conserved terminal phenylalanine or tryptophan, this CDR3 likely stems from a read error. The CDR3 protein is CASSTGRTTEAFS. In nucleotides, the CDR3 is TGTGCCAGCAGCACAGGGAGGACTACTGAAGCTTTCTCT. The rearrangement joins TRBV6-6 to TRBJ1-1; possibly TRBD1 for D (6 bases). The germline V and J ends were trimmed by 6 bases and 5 bases, with 13 bases remaining between them. Germline CDR1 is MNHNY and CDR2 is SVGAGI (reference sequence). The CDR3 has 13 residues.